This T cell receptor (beta chain) derives from a study of cytomegalovirus exposure and HLA in healthy donors. Whole-study findings and limits: TCR beta V- and J-gene trimming, according to a later analysis, was linked to a missense DCLRE1C variant. Most TCR sequences showed up rarely, but some public TCRs showed up in many donors.

The PCR made use of 60 Vbeta and 13 Jbeta primers. The data were produced by immunoSEQ multiplex PCR, yet TCRdb's version contains in-frame clones alone and is incomplete. The data hold around 200,000 clones, with 82% observed a single time. This CDR3 spans 13 amino acids. Trimming cost V 5 bases and J 3 bases, with 13 bases left between them. Germline loops: CDR1 GTSNPN, CDR2 SVGIG (reference sequence). For this clone: Its antigen is not identified.

The receptor's source is a middle-aged woman in good health and CMV-seronegative. The sequenced sample was PBMCs. J is TRBJ2-5 and V is TRBV30, with D tentatively TRBD2 (5 bases). The CDR3 sequence: CAWDYNRKETQYF. The DNA for the CDR3 is TGTGCCTGGGACTATAATCGGAAAGAGACCCAGTACTTC. The full variable domain, its missing parts supplied by reference TRBV30 and TRBJ2-5, is SQTIHQWPATLVQPVGSPLSLECTVEGTSNPNLYWYRQAAGRGLQLLFYSVGIGQISSEVPQNLSASRPQDRQFILSSKKLLLSDSGFYLCAWDYNRKETQYFGPGTRLLVL.